The 3 T cell receptor beta chains given below trace back to one sample, sequenced in a study of T cell responses to AZD1222 COVID-19 vaccine. Sequencing was performed with immunoSEQ multiplex PCR; in TCRdb, only in-frame clones are kept and a portion is missing. In the table there are about 130,000 clones, more than 80% of which are singletons. The sample was peripheral blood, taken on day 0 of AZD1222 vaccination. These receptors all stem from an adult in good health.

This chain joins TRBV28 and TRBJ1-6, with 8 nucleotides matching TRBD1. Germline CDR1 MDHEN, CDR2 SYDVKM. V shed 5 bases, J shed 10 bases, and the junction held 10 bases outside the gene matches. This CDR3 contains 15 residues. The CDR3 DNA follows: TGTGCCAGCAGTCGACGGACAGGGATGGGGTCACCCCTCCACTTT. Residues: CASSRRTGMGSPLHF.

The chain employs TRBV4-1 and TRBJ1-2; D remains ambiguous. The CDR3 contains 20 residues. CDR1 MGHRA and CDR2 YSYEKL come from the germline V gene. Trimming removed 5 bases from V and 2 bases from J, with 30 bases in between. CDR3 amino acids: CASSSNSGDSKYLLNYGYTF. CDR3 nucleotides: TGCGCCAGCAGCAGTAATTCCGGCGACTCTAAATATCTACTAAACTATGGCTACACCTTC.

This sequence joins TRBV5-1 and TRBJ1-3; TRBD1 matches 7 bases. The V segment lost 1 base and the J segment 2 bases; nucleotides outside the gene matches: 3. The CDR3 totals 15 residues. Germline V gene sequence: CDR1 SGHRS, CDR2 YFSETQ. For the CDR3, the DNA is TGCGCCAGCAGCTTGACAGGGGCGACTGGAAACACCATATATTTT. Residues: CASSLTGATGNTIYF.